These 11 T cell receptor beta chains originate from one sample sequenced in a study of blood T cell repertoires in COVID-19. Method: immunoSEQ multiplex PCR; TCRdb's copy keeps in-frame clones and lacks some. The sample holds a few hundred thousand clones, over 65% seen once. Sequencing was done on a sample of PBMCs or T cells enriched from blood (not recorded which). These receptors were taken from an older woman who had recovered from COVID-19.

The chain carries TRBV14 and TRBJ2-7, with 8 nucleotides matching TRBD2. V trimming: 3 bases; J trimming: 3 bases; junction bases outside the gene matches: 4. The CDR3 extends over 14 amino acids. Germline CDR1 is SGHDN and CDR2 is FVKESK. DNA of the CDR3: TGTGCCAGCAGCCAGCTAGCGGGTGGCTACGAGCAGTACTTC. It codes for CASSQLAGGYEQYF.

CDR3: CASSLLAGVHETQYF. The CDR3 nucleotides read TGTGCCAGCAGCTTGCTCGCGGGAGTTCACGAGACCCAGTACTTC. V and J are TRBV5-4 and TRBJ2-5, with 7 bases aligning to TRBD2. The CDR3 is made up of 15 amino acids. The ends lost 1 base at V and 5 bases at J; junction bases unmatched: 8. CDR1 and CDR2 from the germline V gene are SGHNT and YYREEE (reference sequence).

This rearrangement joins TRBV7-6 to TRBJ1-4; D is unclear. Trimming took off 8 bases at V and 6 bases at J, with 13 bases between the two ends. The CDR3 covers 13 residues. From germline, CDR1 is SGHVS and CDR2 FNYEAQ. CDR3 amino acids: CASSFAGDEKLFF. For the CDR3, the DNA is TGTGCCAGCTCCTTCGCCGGGGATGAAAAACTGTTTTTT. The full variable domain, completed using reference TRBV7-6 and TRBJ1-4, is GAGVSQSPRYKVTKRGQDVALRCDPISGHVSLYWYRQALGQGPEFLTYFNYEAQQDKSGLPNDRFSAERPEGSISTLTIQRTEQRDSAMYRCASSFAGDEKLFFGSGTQLSVL.

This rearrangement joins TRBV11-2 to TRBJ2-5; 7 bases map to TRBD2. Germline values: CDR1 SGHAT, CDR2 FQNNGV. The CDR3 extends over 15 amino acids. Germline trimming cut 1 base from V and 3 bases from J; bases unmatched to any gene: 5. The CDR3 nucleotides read TGTGCCAGCAGCTTAGGCCAGGGAGGGGAAGAGACCCAGTACTTC. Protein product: CASSLGQGGEETQYF.

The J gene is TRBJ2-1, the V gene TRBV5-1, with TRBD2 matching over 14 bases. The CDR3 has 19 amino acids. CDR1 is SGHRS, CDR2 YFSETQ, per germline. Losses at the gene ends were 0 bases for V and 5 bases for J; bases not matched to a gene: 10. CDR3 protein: CASSLGLTSGRAGHNEQFF. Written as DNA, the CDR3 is TGCGCCAGCAGCTTGGGGCTGACTAGCGGGAGGGCCGGGCACAATGAGCAGTTCTTC.

CDR3 sequence reads: CASSFHPGELFF. CDR3 DNA sequence: TGCGCCAGCAGCTTCCATCCCGGGGAGCTGTTTTTT. This chain connects TRBV5-1 to TRBJ2-2; D is unresolved. The germline V gene encodes CDR1 SGHRS and CDR2 YFSETQ. The V gene lost 2 bases and the J gene lost 6 bases, with 5 bases spanning the gap. This CDR3 region has 12 residues.

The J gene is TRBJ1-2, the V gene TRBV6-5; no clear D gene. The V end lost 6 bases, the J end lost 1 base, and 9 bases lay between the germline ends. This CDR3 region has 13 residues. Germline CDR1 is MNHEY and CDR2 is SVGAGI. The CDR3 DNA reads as TGTGCCAGCAGGGAGACGGATAACTATGGCTACACCTTC. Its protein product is CASRETDNYGYTF.

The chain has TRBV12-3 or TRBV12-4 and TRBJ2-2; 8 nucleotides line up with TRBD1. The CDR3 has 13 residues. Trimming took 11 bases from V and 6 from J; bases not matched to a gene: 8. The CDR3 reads CASQGARSGELFF. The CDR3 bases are TGTGCCTCTCAGGGGGCGCGATCCGGGGAGCTGTTTTTT.

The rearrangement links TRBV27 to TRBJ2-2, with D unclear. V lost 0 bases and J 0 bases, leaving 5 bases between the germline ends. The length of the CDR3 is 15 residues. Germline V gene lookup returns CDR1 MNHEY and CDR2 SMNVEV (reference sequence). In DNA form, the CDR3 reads TGTGCCAGCAGTTTATCGAGATCGAACACCGGGGAGCTGTTTTTT. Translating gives CASSLSRSNTGELFF.

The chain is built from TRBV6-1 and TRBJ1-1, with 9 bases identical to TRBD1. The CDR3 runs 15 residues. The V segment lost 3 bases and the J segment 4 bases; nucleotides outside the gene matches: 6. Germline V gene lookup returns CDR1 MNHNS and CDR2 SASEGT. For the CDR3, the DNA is TGTGCCAGCAGTGACCGGACAGGGGTAGGCACTGAAGCTTTCTTT. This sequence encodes CASSDRTGVGTEAFF.

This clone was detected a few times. This CDR3 is CSLAPHYGYTF. Written as DNA, the CDR3 is TGCAGCCTGGCCCCCCACTATGGCTACACCTTC. The chain couples TRBV20-1 to TRBJ1-2; D remains unclear. The CDR3 length is 11 residues. Germline-derived CDR1 and CDR2 are DFQATT and SNEGSKA (reference sequence).